These 21 T cell receptor beta chains were all obtained from the same sample, sequenced in a study of blood T cell repertoires in COVID-19. Method: immunoSEQ multiplex PCR; TCRdb's copy keeps in-frame clones and lacks some. Of under 400,000 clones listed, 88% are singletons. The sample was PBMCs or T cells enriched from blood (not recorded which). The receptors originated from a woman in her 30s who had been exposed to COVID-19.

The CDR3 nucleotides read TGTGCCAGCACCGCCCGTCCGCGGGGCGGGGGCTACACCTTC. This encodes CASTARPRGGGYTF. The V gene is TRBV27, the J gene TRBJ1-2; a possible D gene is TRBD1 (5 bases). Deletions cut 7 bases from V and 8 bases from J, with 20 bases between. The germline V gene encodes CDR1 MNHEY and CDR2 SMNVEV (reference sequence). CDR3 size: 14 residues.

The V and J genes are TRBV2 and TRBJ2-5; 11 nucleotides match TRBD2. Germline assignment: CDR1 SNHLY and CDR2 FYNNEI. The J segment lost 9 bases and the V segment lost 3 bases, leaving 12 bases of the junction unmatched. The CDR3 sequence is 16 residues long. CDR3 nucleotides: TGTGCCAGCAGTGAGGGGCTAGCGGGAGGCCCTATGTCCCAGTACTTC. Its translation: CASSEGLAGGPMSQYF.

The chain links TRBV5-1 to TRBJ2-3; TRBD2 matches at 13 bases. The V and J ends lost 3 bases and 5 bases, in that order; junction bases with no gene match: 9. This CDR3 is built from 17 residues. Germline V lookup: CDR1 SGHRS, CDR2 YFSETQ. The CDR3 loop reads CASSWTSGSGGEDTQYF. The DNA of the CDR3 is TGCGCCAGCAGCTGGACTAGCGGGAGTGGAGGGGAAGATACGCAGTATTTT.

This clone came up once. This chain connects TRBV28 to TRBJ1-4; D uncertain. CDR1 is MDHEN and CDR2 is SYDVKM in the germline V gene. This CDR3 has 14 amino acids. The V end was cut by 6 bases, the J end by 5 bases, with 13 bases between. The CDR3 reads CASSLRGGNEKLFF. The CDR3 coding sequence is TGTGCCAGCAGCCTCCGAGGTGGAAATGAAAAACTGTTTTTT. The full variable domain, rest sourced from reference TRBV28 and TRBJ1-4, is DVKVTQSSRYLVKRTGEKVFLECVQDMDHENMFWYRQDPGLGLRLIYFSYDVKMKEKGDIPEGYSVSREKKERFSLILESASTNQTSMYLCASSLRGGNEKLFFGSGTQLSVL.

The chain carries TRBV3-1 (or the pseudogene TRBV3-2) and TRBJ1-6; D is unclear. The V gene lost 4 bases and the J gene lost 9 bases, with 10 bases spanning the gap. CDR3 length: 13 residues. In germline, CDR1 is LGHDT, CDR2 YNNKEL (reference sequence). The CDR3 coding sequence is TGTGCCAGCAGCCCACGGGAGATTTCACCCCTCCACTTT. Its protein is CASSPREISPLHF.

This chain links TRBV5-1 with TRBJ2-7, with 7 bases that match TRBD2. V was pared by 1 base and J by 8 bases, with 6 bases of the junction left unmatched. Per the germline V gene, CDR1 is SGHRS and CDR2 is YFSETQ. This CDR3 has 13 amino acids. CDR3 DNA sequence: TGCGCCAGCAGCTTGCGGGGACTACGCCAGCAGTACTTC. It yields the protein CASSLRGLRQQYF.

This clone was counted a single time. The chain couples TRBV7-9 to TRBJ2-7, with TRBD1 matching over 7 bases. Germline V CDR1 and CDR2: SEHNR, FQNEAQ (reference sequence). V trimming: 5 bases; J trimming: 3 bases; junction bases outside the gene matches: 4. The CDR3 spans 13 residues. The CDR3 DNA reads TGTGCCAGCAGCCTAGGGACAGTCTACGAGCAGTACTTC. As protein: CASSLGTVYEQYF. The entire variable domain, with the rest obtained from reference TRBV7-9 and TRBJ2-7, is as follows: DTGVSQNPRHKITKRGQNVTFRCDPISEHNRLYWYRQTLGQGPEFLTYFQNEAQLEKSRLLSDRFSAERPKGSFSTLEIQRTEQGDSAMYLCASSLGTVYEQYFGPGTRLTVT.

The V and J genes are TRBV9 and TRBJ1-1; 10 bases agree with TRBD1. V trimming: 4 bases; J trimming: 4 bases; junction bases outside the gene matches: 4. The CDR3 loop spans 14 amino acids. The germline CDR1 and CDR2 sequences are SGDLS and YYNGEE. The CDR3 loop is CASSPWTGGTEAFF. CDR3 bases: TGTGCCAGCAGCCCCTGGACAGGGGGCACTGAAGCTTTCTTT.

The rearrangement uses TRBV18 and TRBJ2-7, with TRBD2 matching over 11 bases. This CDR3 region has 15 residues. The junction had 6 bases not matched to a gene; V was cut back by 1 base and J by 7 bases. CDR1 and CDR2 from the germline V gene are KGHSH and LQKENI. CDR3 sequence reads: CASSPQLAGAREQYF. The CDR3 DNA is TGTGCCAGCTCACCACAACTAGCGGGAGCGCGTGAGCAGTACTTC.

This chain joins TRBV28 and TRBJ1-3; no clear D. V was cut by 8 bases and J by 8 bases, with 13 bases left in between. Germline CDR1 and CDR2: MDHEN and SYDVKM. The CDR3 contains 12 residues. CDR3 in DNA: TGTGCCAGCCTCCAAAACGCGCACACCATATATTTT. This sequence encodes CASLQNAHTIYF.

This sequence joins TRBV10-1 and TRBJ2-1; D possibly corresponds to TRBD2 (5 bases). Germline CDR1 reads WNHNN; CDR2 reads SYGVQD (reference sequence). CDR3 length: 14 residues. Trimming shortened V by 0 bases and J by 3 bases, and 6 bases separated the two germline ends. CDR3 nucleotide sequence: TGCGCCAGCAGTGAGTCAGCGGTCTACAATGAGCAGTTCTTC. Encoded protein: CASSESAVYNEQFF.

This chain joins TRBV27 and TRBJ2-7, with D perhaps matching TRBD2 (7 bases). The CDR3 extends over 13 amino acids. Trimming removed 6 bases from V and 2 bases from J, with 11 bases in between. The germline V gene encodes CDR1 MNHEY and CDR2 SMNVEV (reference sequence). The CDR3 region has the DNA TGTGCCAGCAGGAGCGGGACAACCTACGAGCAGTACTTC. It is translated as CASRSGTTYEQYF.

CDR3 bases: TGTGCCTGGAGGATACGGGGCACAGATACGCAGTATTTT. Its translation is CAWRIRGTDTQYF. V is TRBV30 and J is TRBJ2-3; no firm D call. In germline, CDR1 is GTSNPN, CDR2 SVGIG (reference sequence). The CDR3 totals 13 residues. Trimming cost V 3 bases and J 1 base, with 8 bases left between them.

The chain is built from TRBV19 and TRBJ2-7; D is unresolved. This CDR3 is built from 12 residues. Trimming cost V 5 bases and J 0 bases, with 5 bases left between them. Per germline, CDR1 LNHDA and CDR2 SQIVND (reference sequence). For the CDR3, the DNA is TGTGCCAGTAGTTCCTCCTCCTACGAGCAGTACTTC. This translates into CASSSSSYEQYF.

The J gene is TRBJ1-6, the V gene TRBV28; the D is unclear. The germline V and J ends were trimmed by 2 bases and 6 bases, with 11 bases remaining between them. The CDR3 runs 15 residues. CDR1 is MDHEN, CDR2 SYDVKM, per germline. CDR3 loop: CASSLNGRLNSPLHF. CDR3 coding DNA: TGTGCCAGCAGTTTAAACGGCAGACTTAATTCACCCCTCCACTTT.

Turning to this clone: Other DNA sequences from this sample encode an identical CDR3 as well. The chain links TRBV5-1 to TRBJ2-7; possibly TRBD1 for D (5 bases). Germline loops: CDR1 SGHRS, CDR2 YFSETQ. Trimming took off 0 bases at V and 7 bases at J, with 8 bases between the two ends. The CDR3 runs to 12 residues. The CDR3 sequence is CASSLAGREQYF. For the CDR3, the DNA is TGCGCCAGCAGCTTGGCAGGGCGGGAGCAGTACTTC.

The chain is built from TRBV3-1 (or the pseudogene TRBV3-2) and TRBJ2-3; 8 bases agree with TRBD2. From germline, CDR1 is LGHDT and CDR2 YNNKEL (reference sequence). Trimming removed 3 bases from V and 6 bases from J; junction bases left unmatched: 8. CDR3 length: 15 amino acids. CDR3 coding DNA: TGTGCCAGCAGCCAGGGCCAGCGGGAGAGGGATACGCAGTATTTT. It yields the protein CASSQGQRERDTQYF.

The V gene is TRBV15, the J gene TRBJ2-4; 7 bases agree with TRBD2. This CDR3 region has 19 residues. V gave up 1 base and J gave up 8 bases; unmatched junction bases: 20. CDR1 and CDR2 (germline): LNHNV, YYDKDF (reference sequence). DNA for the CDR3: TGTGCCACCAGCAGAGGTAGGGCCCGGGAGCCGCGGGAGAGATACATTCAGTACTTC. Amino acid sequence: CATSRGRAREPRERYIQYF.

The chain uses TRBV28 and TRBJ1-2; TRBD1 aligns across 7 bases. Trimming at V came to 6 bases and at J to 1 base, leaving 8 bases not matched to a gene. This CDR3 comprises 15 residues. Germline CDR1 and CDR2: MDHEN and SYDVKM. The CDR3 loop reads CASSAGTANNYGYTF. The CDR3 nucleotides read TGTGCCAGCAGCGCCGGGACAGCAAATAACTATGGCTACACCTTC.

This chain connects TRBV6-4 to TRBJ2-2, with TRBD2 matching over 14 bases. V shed 5 bases and J 4 bases; nucleotides not matched to a gene: 9. This CDR3 region has 18 residues. Germline CDR1 MRHNA, CDR2 SNTAGT. CDR3 residues: CASSRTSGRNLSTGELFF. CDR3 coding DNA: TGTGCCAGCAGTCGGACTAGCGGGAGGAATTTGAGCACCGGGGAGCTGTTTTTT.

The rearrangement joins TRBV27 to TRBJ1-4, with a tentative D call TRBD1 (5 bases). The CDR3 totals 15 residues. Germline lookup yields CDR1 MNHEY and CDR2 SMNVEV (reference sequence). V lost 6 bases and J 3 bases, leaving 14 bases between the germline ends. Here the CDR3 reads CASRRGGTANEKLFF. The CDR3 bases are TGTGCCAGCAGGCGGGGGGGGACGGCTAATGAAAAACTGTTTTTT.